This T cell receptor beta chain was obtained from a study of shared clonotypes between healthy human individuals. Study overall: Every donor yielded three CD4 naive, three CD4 memory, two CD8 naive and one CD8 memory plate.

Findings and caveats of the study: A generally larger estimated richness was seen in naive subsets than in memory subsets. Shared clonotypes across all four donors exceeded non-shared ones in generation probability.

CDR1 and CDR2 from the germline V gene are SGDLS and YYNGEE. The junction had 4 bases not matched to a gene; V was cut back by 4 bases and J by 4 bases. This CDR3 is built from 14 residues. An assay was performed, and its level was deep. Sequenced by immunoSEQ multiplex PCR; TCRdb stores in-frame clones only, minus some. The sample has 600,000 or so clones, approximately 96% seen once; the top ten hold about 0.11%. Naivety among CD8 cells was defined by CD45RO negativity and positive CCR7 selection, thereby excluding terminally differentiated effector memory CD45RA+ cells. On this clone itself: What it recognizes is unknown. Within the sample, other DNA sequences also encode this same CDR3.

Sequenced material: naive CD8+ T cells sorted from blood. The sequence was obtained from a woman aged 25 to 45 in good health. The rearrangement links TRBV9 to TRBJ2-5; 10 bases map to TRBD2. This CDR3 reads CASSPPSGRETQYF. CDR3 nucleotide sequence: TGTGCCAGCAGCCCCCCTAGCGGGAGAGAGACCCAGTACTTC. The full variable domain, completed using reference TRBV9 and TRBJ2-5, is DSGVTQTPKHLITATGQRVTLRCSPRSGDLSVYWYQQSLDQGLQFLIQYYNGEERAKGNILERFSAQQFPDLHSELNLSSLELGDSALYFCASSPPSGRETQYFGPGTRLLVL.